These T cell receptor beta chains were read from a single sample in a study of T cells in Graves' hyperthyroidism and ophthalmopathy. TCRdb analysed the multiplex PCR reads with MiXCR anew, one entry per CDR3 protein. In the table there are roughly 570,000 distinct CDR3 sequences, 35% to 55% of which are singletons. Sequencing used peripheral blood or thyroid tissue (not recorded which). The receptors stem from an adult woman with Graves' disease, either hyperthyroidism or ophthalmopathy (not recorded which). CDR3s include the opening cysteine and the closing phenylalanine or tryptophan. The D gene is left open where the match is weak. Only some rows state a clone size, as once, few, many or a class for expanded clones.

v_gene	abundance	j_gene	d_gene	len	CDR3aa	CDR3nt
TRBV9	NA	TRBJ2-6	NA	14	CASSPGAGDQFMTF	TGTGCCAGCAGCCCGGGGGCAGGGGACCAATTCATGACTTTC
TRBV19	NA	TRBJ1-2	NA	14	CASSTQGRGDGYTF	TGTGCCAGTAGTACCCAGGGACGGGGTGATGGCTACACCTTC
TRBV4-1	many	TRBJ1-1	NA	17	CASSQEIWAGGNTEAFF	TGCGCCAGCAGCCAAGAGATCTGGGCCGGGGGAAACACTGAAGCTTTCTTT
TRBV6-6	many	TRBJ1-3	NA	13	CASSYKSGNTIYF	TGTGCCAGCAGTTACAAGTCTGGAAACACCATATATTTT
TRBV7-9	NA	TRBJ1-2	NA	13	CASSLVAIYGYTF	TGTGCCAGCAGCTTAGTAGCAATCTATGGCTACACCTTC
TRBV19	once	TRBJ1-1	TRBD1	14	CASMYRGSIAEAFF	TGTGCCAGTATGTACAGGGGGTCAATAGCTGAAGCTTTCTTT
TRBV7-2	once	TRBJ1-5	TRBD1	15	CASSLVTGGSQPQHF	TGTGCCAGCAGCTTAGTGACAGGGGGAAGTCAGCCCCAGCATTTT
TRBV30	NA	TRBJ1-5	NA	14	CAWRTAGGNQPQHF	TGTGCCTGGAGAACCGCTGGGGGGAACCAGCCCCAGCATTTT
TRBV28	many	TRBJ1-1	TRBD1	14	CASSRTGSATEAFF	TGTGCCAGCAGTCGGACAGGGTCGGCCACTGAAGCTTTCTTT
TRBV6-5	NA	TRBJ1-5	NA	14	CASSNGGSWQPQHF	TGTGCCAGCAGCAACGGGGGCTCTTGGCAGCCCCAGCATTTT
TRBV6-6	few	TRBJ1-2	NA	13	CASSHGGPRGYTF	TGTGCCAGCAGCCACGGGGGCCCTAGAGGCTACACCTTC
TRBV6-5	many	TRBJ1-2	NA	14	CASPSRRGGYGYTF	TGTGCCAGCCCCTCCCGCAGGGGAGGCTATGGCTACACCTTC
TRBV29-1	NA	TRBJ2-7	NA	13	CSVPWGTVYEQYF	TGCAGCGTGCCGTGGGGAACAGTGTACGAGCAGTACTTC
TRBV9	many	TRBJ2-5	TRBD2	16	CASSVGRGAIQETQYF	TGTGCCAGCAGCGTAGGGCGGGGGGCGATTCAAGAGACCCAGTACTTC
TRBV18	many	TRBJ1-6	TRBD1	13	CASRQGADSPLHF	TGTGCCAGCAGACAGGGAGCGGATTCACCCCTCCACTTT
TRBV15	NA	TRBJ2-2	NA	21	CATSTGGYEQYFGPNTGELFF	NA
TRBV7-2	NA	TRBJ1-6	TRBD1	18	CACSFLYKRDRGRSPLHF	TGTGCCTGCAGCTTCCTATACAAACGGGACAGGGGAAGATCACCCCTCCACTTT
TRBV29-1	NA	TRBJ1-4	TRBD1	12	CSSRQGNEKLFF	TGCAGCTCTAGACAGGGGAATGAAAAACTGTTTTTT